This paragraph reports one T cell receptor beta chain. What it binds is not known. This sample was taken from a study of CD8 T cells in ankylosing spondylitis. CDR3 length: 15 amino acids. V lost 4 bases to trimming and J lost 5 bases; unmatched junction nucleotides: 12. The germline V gene encodes CDR1 SGHNT and CDR2 YYREEE (reference sequence). The study's findings and limits: Within ankylosing spondylitis blood, a TCR beta motif made up of fewer than ten highly homologous variants appeared to be characteristic.

TCRdb passed the 5' RACE reads through MiXCR, listing each CDR3 protein once. This sample has over 700,000 distinct CDR3 sequences, with under 20% found just once. This sequence was found in a male donor with ankylosing spondylitis. The chain employs TRBV5-4 and TRBJ2-7; 7 bases fit TRBD2. Input material: blood, either unsorted or a sorted T cell fraction (not recorded which). The CDR3 coding sequence is TGTGCCAGCAGCCCCCCCCCGGGAGGAGCCCACGAGCAGTACTTC. It translates to CASSPPPGGAHEQYF.